This T cell receptor beta chain appears in the sequencing data of a study of T cell changes during pregnancy in multiple sclerosis. Assay used: immunoSEQ multiplex PCR; TCRdb lists only in-frame clones, some missing. Among 83,000 or so clones listed, 94% were seen once. Specimen: peripheral blood, collected after pregnancy. This clonotype originated in a female donor in good health, enrolled as a control in a pregnancy study.

The chain's CDR3 is CASRGQGTYEQYF. CDR3 coding DNA: TGTGCCAGCAGGGGACAGGGGACCTACGAGCAGTACTTC. The V gene is TRBV6-6, the J gene TRBJ2-7; 10 nucleotides line up with TRBD1. Trimming cost V 6 bases and J 2 bases; bases outside gene matches: 1. The CDR3 runs 13 residues. Germline V CDR1 and CDR2: MNHNY, SVGAGI (reference sequence).